This TCR beta chain was found in a study of blood T cell repertoires in COVID-19. Study in general: Specimens from acute and convalescent COVID-19 originated in the United States, Italy and Spain. Sources were T cells, B-cell-depleted T cells, or PBMCs; the material itself was cDNA or gDNA.

The V gene lost 6 bases and the J gene lost 5 bases, with 11 bases spanning the gap. Per the germline V gene, CDR1 is MNHEY and CDR2 is SMNVEV (reference sequence). The CDR3 covers 12 residues. Enrolment of Seattle patients took place during active infection, and they were followed longitudinally. Per the study methods: Counts of nucleated cells, estimated from reference gene primer amplification, were obtained. Data came from immunoSEQ multiplex PCR; TCRdb stores just in-frame clones and leaves some out. V and J calls and clone size are given by that table; D and trimming were obtained from the DNA. The sample yields some 200,000 clones, 86% seen once.

The sample consisted of peripheral blood. The chain carries TRBV27 and TRBJ2-7, with D possibly being TRBD1 (5 bases). The TCR comes from a woman aged 55-69 years with COVID-19, enrolled during active disease. This CDR3 reads CASRKTVHEQYF. In DNA form, the CDR3 reads TGTGCCAGCAGGAAGACAGTCCACGAGCAGTACTTC.